Following are 9 T cell receptor beta chains from one sample sequenced in a study of regulatory T cells in long-lasting Graves disease. TCR beta libraries were built with iRepertoire HTBI primers and Arm-PCR of CDR3 regions. TCRdb recomputed calls from the multiplex PCR reads with MiXCR, one row per CDR3 protein. The table records over 450,000 distinct CDR3 sequences, more than 10% of them present only once. Indicated time point: newly diagnosed GD, antithyroid drugs for less than 3 months. RNA from PBMCs was the source of the TCR library. The data also belong to a second study, concerning T cells in Graves' hyperthyroidism and ophthalmopathy.

The sequencing here drew on peripheral blood mononuclear cells (PBMCs), taken at new diagnosis, from a patient treated with antithyroid drugs. These TCRs come from a woman in her thirties with Graves disease.

This clonotype was counted ten times or more. The chain links TRBV7-9 to TRBJ2-5; D may be TRBD2 (6 bases). This CDR3 is built from 14 residues. Germline CDR1 and CDR2: SEHNR and FQNEAQ (reference sequence). V lost 5 bases and J lost 5, with 15 bases in between. Written as DNA, the CDR3 is TGTGCCAGCAGCCGCCGGGACTCGACGGAGACCCAGTACTTC. Translated, it gives CASSRRDSTETQYF.

This clonotype was seen many times. The chain recombines TRBV6-2 or TRBV6-3 with TRBJ1-1, with 11 bases lining up with TRBD1. The CDR3 is 13 amino acids. The germline V gene encodes CDR1 MNHEY and CDR2 SVGEGT. The trim removed 6 bases at V and 11 bases at J, leaving 8 bases unmatched. The CDR3 loop reads CASRLGQGVEAFF. In nucleotides, the CDR3 is TGTGCCAGCAGGCTGGGACAGGGGGTTGAGGCTTTCTTT.

This chain joins TRBV4-1 and TRBJ1-5; D is uncertain. Trimming took 1 base from V and 2 from J, leaving 9 bases between them. Germline values: CDR1 MGHRA, CDR2 YSYEKL. CDR3 length equals 15 residues. For the CDR3, the DNA is TGCGCCAGCAGCCAAGCGCCAAGGGGCAATCAGCCCCAGCATTTT. Translating gives CASSQAPRGNQPQHF.

At least ten counts were recorded for this clonotype. The chain employs TRBV20-1 and TRBJ2-7, with TRBD1 matching 12 bases. Germline V CDR1 and CDR2: DFQATT, SNEGSKA (reference sequence). The length of the CDR3 is 14 residues. V shed 5 bases and J 3 bases; nucleotides not matched to a gene: 5. CDR3 DNA: TGCAGTGCTGAAGGGACAGGGGGCTTCTACGAGCAGTACTTC. Translation gives CSAEGTGGFYEQYF.

Ten or more counts support this clonotype. V usage is TRBV6-5 and J usage is TRBJ2-7; 10 positions agree with TRBD2. After removal of 4 bases from V and 4 bases from J, the junction contained 7 bases not matched to a gene. CDR1 and CDR2 from the germline V gene are MNHEY and SVGAGI. The CDR3 loop spans 15 amino acids. The CDR3 coding sequence is TGTGCCAGCAGTTTGACTAGCGGGCCTTTTTACGAGCAGTACTTC. As protein: CASSLTSGPFYEQYF.

This clonotype has a handful of counts. A clone one base away is much larger, so this may be a read error. The genes are TRBV11-2 and TRBJ2-7, with D perhaps matching TRBD2 (5 bases). The CDR3 contains 15 residues. V lost 1 base and J 6 bases, leaving 16 bases between the germline ends. Germline CDR1 reads SGHAT; CDR2 reads FQNNGV. The CDR3 loop is CASSLGVQEVGEQYF. DNA for the CDR3: TGTGCCAGCAGCTTAGGAGTGCAGGAGGTAGGCGAGCAGTACTTC.

The genes are TRBV27 and TRBJ2-3; TRBD2 aligns across 13 bases. With 5 bases clipped from V and 3 bases from J, the junction kept 8 bases outside the gene matches. In germline, CDR1 is MNHEY, CDR2 SMNVEV (reference sequence). This CDR3 has 17 residues. The CDR3 DNA follows: TGTGCCAGCAGTCTGCGGACTAGCGGGGGAGGGACAGATACGCAGTATTTT. Encoded protein: CASSLRTSGGGTDTQYF.

In its sample, this clonotype was seen many times. This chain links TRBV7-8 with TRBJ1-4; D unclear. The germline gives CDR1 SGHVS, CDR2 FQNEAQ. V lost 5 bases and J lost 10, with 11 bases in between. CDR3 length: 12 residues. CDR3 bases: TGTGCCAGCAGCGGCGGACGGGGAAAACTGTTTTTT. This encodes CASSGGRGKLFF.

The chain employs TRBV10-3 and TRBJ2-1; no reliable D call. Germline CDR1 ENHRY, CDR2 SYGVKD. Trimming stripped 6 bases from V and 5 bases from J, with 14 bases between. This CDR3 comprises 14 residues. CDR3 sequence (DNA): TGTGCCATCAGACGGCTCTCTTTTGACAATGAGCAGTTCTTC. Translating gives CAIRRLSFDNEQFF.